These 12 T cell receptor beta chains originate from one sample sequenced in a study of blood T cell repertoires in COVID-19. Some clones are missing from TCRdb's copy, which holds only in-frame ones; the method was immunoSEQ multiplex PCR. Of fewer than 350,000 clones listed, around 90% are singletons. The sample was PBMCs or T cells enriched from blood (not recorded which). These receptors came from a woman between 35 and 50 years old with acute COVID-19.

CDR3 region: CASSSPRVGNEKLFF. In nucleotides, the CDR3 is TGTGCCAGCAGCTCACCCAGGGTTGGTAATGAAAAACTGTTTTTT. This chain connects TRBV7-9 to TRBJ1-4, with a possible D match to TRBD1 (5 bases). CDR3 size: 15 residues. The ends were cut back, 4 bases at V and 4 bases at J, with 13 bases in the middle. CDR1 SEHNR and CDR2 FQNEAQ come from the germline V gene (reference sequence).

The rearrangement uses TRBV4-3 and TRBJ1-2; D is possibly TRBD1 (5 bases). Between the trimmed V and J ends, which lost 0 bases and 5 bases, there was a span of 16 bases. The CDR3 has 16 residues. Germline CDR1 LGHNA, CDR2 YSLEER. CDR3 coding DNA: TGCGCCAGCAGCCAAGATACGGCAGGGTATCGGTATGGCTACACCTTC. Amino acid sequence: CASSQDTAGYRYGYTF.

V is TRBV24-1 and J is TRBJ2-2; 12 bases line up with TRBD2. V gave up 3 bases and J gave up 5 bases; unmatched junction bases: 6. This CDR3 is 17 amino acids long. CDR1 is KGHDR, CDR2 SFDVKD, per germline. CDR3 DNA sequence: TGTGCCACCAGTGATCCGACTAGCGGGGGAGGGACCGGGGAGCTGTTTTTT. It is translated as CATSDPTSGGGTGELFF.

The rearrangement links TRBV28 to TRBJ1-2; the match to TRBD1 covers 7 bases. V lost 6 bases and J lost 3; bases outside the gene matches: 4. The CDR3 has 13 amino acids. CDR1 MDHEN and CDR2 SYDVKM come from the germline V gene. The chain's CDR3 is CASSVQGYYGYTF. In nucleotides, the CDR3 is TGTGCCAGCAGCGTACAGGGGTACTATGGCTACACCTTC.

The DNA of the CDR3 is TGTGCCAGCAGTAGAGACAGCTTTGGGAACACTGAAGCTTTCTTT. This encodes CASSRDSFGNTEAFF. The V and J genes are TRBV25-1 and TRBJ1-1; D possibly corresponds to TRBD1 (5 bases). Looked up from germline, CDR1 is MGHDK and CDR2 is SYGVNS. The CDR3 runs to 15 residues. Trimming cost V 5 bases and J 1 base, with 14 bases left between them.

This chain connects TRBV28 to TRBJ2-5, with TRBD1 as a possible D gene (5 bases). This CDR3 is built from 12 residues. Germline V gene lookup returns CDR1 MDHEN and CDR2 SYDVKM. In DNA form, the CDR3 reads TGTGCGACCATGGCCGATCTAGGGGCCCAGTACTTC. Translation: CATMADLGAQYF.

This chain links TRBV5-8 with TRBJ1-4; weak D call: TRBD1 (6 bases). Germline CDR1 is SGHTS and CDR2 is YDEGEE. This CDR3 spans 14 amino acids. V was clipped by 5 bases and J by 1 base, with 9 bases between them. CDR3 DNA sequence: TGTGCCAGCAGGGGAGGGGGAACTAATGAAAAACTGTTTTTT. Translation gives CASRGGGTNEKLFF.

The rearrangement links TRBV24-1 to TRBJ2-5; TRBD1 is a possible D gene (6 bases). Per the germline V gene, CDR1 is KGHDR and CDR2 is SFDVKD. This CDR3 spans 16 amino acids. The germline V and J ends were trimmed by 0 bases and 5 bases, with 15 bases remaining between them. The CDR3 bases are TGTGCCACCAGTGATTTGGCCAGGGGAAGGGGCGAGACCCAGTACTTC. Protein product: CATSDLARGRGETQYF.

This clone was seen only once. The chain uses TRBV3-1 (or the pseudogene TRBV3-2) and TRBJ1-4; D is possibly TRBD1 (5 bases). The ends were cut back, 7 bases at V and 5 bases at J, with 14 bases in the middle. CDR1 LGHDT and CDR2 YNNKEL come from the germline V gene (reference sequence). This CDR3 spans 14 amino acids. This CDR3 is CASTSVGGNEKLFF. CDR3 DNA sequence: TGTGCCAGCACCTCCGTGGGGGGGAATGAAAAACTGTTTTTT.

V usage is TRBV5-1 and J usage is TRBJ2-2; no firm D call. Germline V lookup: CDR1 SGHRS, CDR2 YFSETQ. The CDR3 has 16 amino acids. Trimming took 2 bases from V and 7 from J, leaving 18 bases between them. Written as DNA, the CDR3 is TGCGCCAGCAGCTTACTATTCCCTCGGCCTGGCGGGGAGCTGTTTTTT. Its protein product is CASSLLFPRPGGELFF.

The rearrangement uses TRBV25-1 and TRBJ1-1; tentatively, D is TRBD1 (6 bases). The germline gives CDR1 MGHDK, CDR2 SYGVNS. CDR3 size: 15 residues. V was cut by 1 base and J by 1 base, with 10 bases left in between. The CDR3, as DNA: TGTGCCAGCAGTGAATCTGGCAGGGGGAACACTGAAGCTTTCTTT. Residues: CASSESGRGNTEAFF. The whole variable domain, filled in from reference TRBV25-1 and TRBJ1-1, reads EADIYQTPRYLVIGTGKKITLECSQTMGHDKMYWYQQDPGMELHLIHYSYGVNSTEKGDLSSESTVSRIRTEHFPLTLESARPSHTSQYLCASSESGRGNTEAFFGQGTRLTVV.

The count of this clone is one. The chain uses TRBV7-6 and TRBJ2-2; 9 bases map to TRBD1. With V trimmed by 5 bases and J by 7 bases, 17 bases remained unmatched. CDR1 is SGHVS, CDR2 FNYEAQ, per germline. This CDR3 region has 18 residues. CDR3 sequence (DNA): TGTGCCAGCAGCCTAAGCCACCCCGGGACAGGGCTTTTCGGGGAGCTGTTTTTT. It codes for CASSLSHPGTGLFGELFF.